The clone carrying this TCR beta chain has more than one count but fewer than ten. The data belong to a study of blood T cells in healthy people across ages. It was with a sample-barcoded 5' primer and a J-beta primer mix that a second PCR of roughly 7 to 12 cycles was run. TCRdb called the 5' RACE reads again in MiXCR, with one record for every CDR3 protein. The sample records about 1.8 million distinct CDR3 sequences, roughly 49% being singletons. CDR1 DFQATT and CDR2 SNEGSKA come from the germline V gene (reference sequence). Trimming took off 4 bases at V and 4 bases at J, with 10 bases between the two ends. This CDR3 has 12 amino acids.

This TCR derives from a woman aged 35 to 49 in good health. The V and J genes are TRBV20-1 and TRBJ2-5; D is perhaps TRBD1 (5 bases). Sequenced sample: blood. The CDR3 is CSAKGLAETQYF. For the CDR3, the DNA is TGCAGTGCTAAGGGGTTGGCAGAGACCCAGTACTTC.